This TCR beta chain was identified in a study of T cell responses to AZD1222 COVID-19 vaccine. V lost 0 bases and J lost 1, with 13 bases in between. The germline gives CDR1 LNHDA, CDR2 SQIVND (reference sequence). The CDR3 is made up of 17 amino acids. Using immunoSEQ multiplex PCR, the repertoire was profiled, and TCRdb retains in-frame clones only, with some absent. This sample has around 130,000 clones, with just over 85% found just once. Material: peripheral blood, obtained on day 0 of AZD1222 vaccination. The rearrangement uses TRBV19 and TRBJ1-5; TRBD1 is a possible D gene (5 bases). The clonotype was recovered from an adult in good health. CDR3 protein: CASSIEVGLGSNQPQHF. CDR3 in DNA: TGTGCCAGTAGTATAGAGGTGGGGCTTGGAAGCAATCAGCCCCAGCATTTT.